One and the same sample provided the 4 T cell receptor beta chains below, sequenced in a study of blood T cell repertoires in COVID-19. The repertoire was sequenced with immunoSEQ multiplex PCR; TCRdb's copy has only in-frame clones and lacks some. Among hundreds of thousands of clones listed, around nine tenths were seen once. The sequencing input was peripheral blood. The source of these receptors is a woman in her 50s with COVID-19, enrolled during active disease.

The rearrangement joins TRBV28 to TRBJ2-6, with D perhaps matching TRBD1 (6 bases). The V gene lost 4 bases and the J gene lost 4 bases, with 14 bases spanning the gap. CDR1 is MDHEN, CDR2 SYDVKM, per germline. This CDR3 has 16 amino acids. CDR3 region: CASSSQGPLGANVLTF. The DNA of the CDR3 is TGTGCCAGCAGTTCCCAGGGGCCTCTAGGGGCCAACGTCCTGACTTTC.

Remarks on this clone: Other DNA sequences of this sample code for an identical CDR3. The V and J genes are TRBV18 and TRBJ1-2; D possibly corresponds to TRBD1 (5 bases). The germline CDR1 and CDR2 sequences are KGHSH and LQKENI. CDR3 length: 13 residues. Trimming took 4 bases from V and 3 from J, leaving 9 bases between them. CDR3 sequence: CASSRGRDYGYTF. Written as DNA, the CDR3 is TGTGCCAGCTCACGAGGCAGGGACTATGGCTACACCTTC.

The chain joins TRBV6-5 to TRBJ2-5, with TRBD1 as a possible D gene (5 bases). The germline CDR1 and CDR2 sequences are MNHEY and SVGAGI. The CDR3 is 16 residues long. Deletions cut 2 bases from V and 7 bases from J, with 20 bases between. In nucleotides, the CDR3 is TGTGCCAGCAGTTACGGGCTCACAGGCCCCCAGGCGACCCAGTACTTC. Translation gives CASSYGLTGPQATQYF.

This rearrangement joins TRBV12-3 or TRBV12-4 to TRBJ1-2; D remains ambiguous. V lost 5 bases to trimming and J lost 6 bases, with 13 bases between them. CDR3 length equals 13 residues. CDR3 coding DNA: TGTGCCAGCAGTCCGAGGGCATTAGATGGCTACACCTTC. It translates to CASSPRALDGYTF.